The 20 T cell receptor beta chains below were found in one sample sequenced in a study of T cell responses to AZD1222 COVID-19 vaccine. Measured with immunoSEQ multiplex PCR; TCRdb has only the in-frame clones, and not every one. This sample has 200,000 to 250,000 clones; 90% to 95% occur once, and the top ten carry over 1.5%. The starting material was peripheral blood, obtained 28 days after the second dose of the MenACWY control vaccine. The receptors here all came from an adult who received the MenACWY meningococcal vaccine as a control.

This clone was picked up one time. The chain recombines TRBV3-1 (or the pseudogene TRBV3-2) with TRBJ2-7, with a weak D call TRBD2 (5 bases). The CDR3 runs 16 residues. Trimming left V 0 bases short and J 0 bases short, with 12 bases between. CDR1 and CDR2 from the germline V gene are LGHDT and YNNKEL (reference sequence). The CDR3 DNA reads as TGTGCCAGCAGCCAAGATAGCTCTAGCATCTCCTACGAGCAGTACTTC. It specifies CASSQDSSSISYEQYF.

The gene calls are TRBV24-1 and TRBJ1-1; a weak D match, TRBD1 (6 bases). V shed 5 bases and J shed 4 bases, with 16 bases lying between them. Germline CDR1 KGHDR, CDR2 SFDVKD. This CDR3 spans 15 amino acids. CDR3 bases: TGTGCCACCAGTGCCCGGACCCAGGGGTCCACTGAAGCTTTCTTT. It is translated as CATSARTQGSTEAFF.

V usage is TRBV7-3 and J usage is TRBJ2-3, with 8 bases aligning to TRBD2. V shed 2 bases, J shed 1 base, and the junction held 5 bases outside the gene matches. CDR1 and CDR2 from the germline V gene are SGHTA and FQGTGA. The CDR3 is 16 amino acids. The CDR3 DNA follows: TGTGCCAGCAGCTTACGGGCGGGGGGCGGCACAGATACGCAGTATTTT. Its protein is CASSLRAGGGTDTQYF.

This sequence joins TRBV5-6 and TRBJ2-7; D unclear. CDR1 is SGHDT, CDR2 YYEEEE, per germline. The CDR3 sequence is 13 residues long. V was clipped by 1 base and J by 1 base, with 6 bases between them. In DNA form, the CDR3 reads TGTGCCAGCAGCTTGCGCCTTTCCTACGAGCAGTACTTC. It yields the protein CASSLRLSYEQYF.

The chain is built from TRBV27 and TRBJ2-2; no clear D gene. Germline V lookup: CDR1 MNHEY, CDR2 SMNVEV (reference sequence). V lost 9 bases to trimming and J lost 0 bases, with 11 bases between them. The CDR3 spans 14 residues. The chain's CDR3 is CARELPPNTGELFF. CDR3 DNA: TGTGCCAGGGAACTACCACCGAACACCGGGGAGCTGTTTTTT.

The chain links TRBV2 to TRBJ2-1, with D unclear. The V end lost 5 bases, the J end lost 3 bases, and 2 bases lay between the germline ends. The V gene's germline CDR1 is SNHLY and CDR2 FYNNEI. The CDR3 loop spans 11 amino acids. The CDR3 DNA reads as TGTGCCAGCAGTAGCTACAATGAGCAGTTCTTC. Encoded protein: CASSSYNEQFF.

V usage is TRBV6-5 and J usage is TRBJ2-7; D is unclear. Between the trimmed V and J ends, which lost 0 bases and 5 bases, there was a span of 8 bases. Germline CDR1 and CDR2: MNHEY and SVGAGI. The CDR3 runs to 13 residues. The CDR3 DNA follows: TGTGCCAGCAGTTACTCGCCGGCCCACGAGCAGTACTTC. Its translation: CASSYSPAHEQYF.

This rearrangement joins TRBV18 to TRBJ1-2, with 9 bases aligning to TRBD1. J gave up 2 bases and V 3 bases, and 4 bases lay outside the gene matches. CDR3 length equals 15 residues. Germline lookup yields CDR1 KGHSH and CDR2 LQKENI. The CDR3 loop is CASSPRTGENYGYTF. CDR3 DNA sequence: TGTGCCAGCTCACCGAGGACAGGGGAGAACTATGGCTACACCTTC.

The gene calls are TRBV7-9 and TRBJ2-7; 14 nucleotides match TRBD2. The germline V gene has CDR1 SEHNR and CDR2 FQNEAQ (reference sequence). V shed 5 bases, J shed 3 bases, and the junction held 9 bases outside the gene matches. This CDR3 spans 17 amino acids. The CDR3 nucleotides are TGTGCCAGCAGCCCGGGACTAGCGGGAGCTACTTTCTACGAGCAGTACTTC. The encoded protein is CASSPGLAGATFYEQYF.

A remark on this clone: This same CDR3 is encoded by further DNA sequences in the sample. The chain couples TRBV5-1 to TRBJ1-6; weak D call: TRBD1 (6 bases). The germline V gene encodes CDR1 SGHRS and CDR2 YFSETQ. This CDR3 has 15 residues. Trimming took off 4 bases at V and 7 bases at J, with 15 bases between the two ends. CDR3 DNA sequence: TGCGCCAGCAGCCTGTCGGGGGGCGGGAATTCACCCCTCCACTTT. This codes for CASSLSGGGNSPLHF.

The CDR3 nucleotides are TGTGCCAGCAGCTTAGTCGGGACAGGGTTCCTCGGAGGAGACAATGAGCAGTTCTTC. As protein: CASSLVGTGFLGGDNEQFF. The chain carries TRBV7-6 and TRBJ2-1; 9 bases map to TRBD1. The CDR3 has 19 amino acids. From germline, CDR1 is SGHVS and CDR2 FNYEAQ. The V gene end was trimmed by 1 base and the J gene end by 5 bases; junction bases not matched to a gene: 15.

This chain joins TRBV12-3 or TRBV12-4 and TRBJ1-2; 7 positions match TRBD1. This CDR3 has 13 amino acids. V trimming: 2 bases; J trimming: 10 bases; junction bases outside the gene matches: 7. DNA for the CDR3: TGTGCCAGCAGTTTACAGGGGACAGCCGACTACACCTTC. As protein: CASSLQGTADYTF.

This sequence joins TRBV30 and TRBJ2-7; the D gene is possibly TRBD1 (6 bases). The germline CDR1 and CDR2 sequences are GTSNPN and SVGIG (reference sequence). Trimming cost V 1 base and J 0 bases, with 10 bases left between them. The CDR3 has 14 amino acids. CDR3 nucleotides: TGTGCCTGGAGTGACAGGGTCATCTCCTACGAGCAGTACTTC. This sequence encodes CAWSDRVISYEQYF.

The chain has TRBV6-5 and TRBJ2-7; D not certain. The CDR3 has 11 residues. From germline, CDR1 is MNHEY and CDR2 SVGAGI. Trimming cost V 4 bases and J 8 bases, with 9 bases left between them. CDR3 sequence: CASSSGNKQYF. CDR3 bases: TGTGCCAGCAGTTCCGGCAATAAGCAGTACTTC.

The chain uses TRBV30 and TRBJ2-1; a weak D match, TRBD2 (6 bases). V lost 8 bases and J lost 0, with 11 bases in between. Germline lookup yields CDR1 GTSNPN and CDR2 SVGIG (reference sequence). CDR3 length: 13 amino acids. The CDR3 coding sequence is TGTGCCGGGCGGGGAAGCTCCTACAATGAGCAGTTCTTC. Translated, it gives CAGRGSSYNEQFF.

J is TRBJ2-7 and V is TRBV5-1; possible D gene TRBD2, 7 bases. The CDR3 consists of 14 residues. V was cut by 2 bases and J by 3 bases, with 12 bases left in between. Germline V gene data show CDR1 as SGHRS and CDR2 as YFSETQ. Here the CDR3 DNA reads TGCGCCAGCAGCTTAGGGGGGGCTGGCTACGAGCAGTACTTC. Its translation is CASSLGGAGYEQYF.

This chain uses TRBV27 with TRBJ2-7; the D is unclear. CDR1 is MNHEY, CDR2 SMNVEV, per germline (reference sequence). The CDR3 sequence is 14 residues long. V was cut by 5 bases and J by 1 base, with 12 bases left in between. The CDR3 protein is CASSGRAQSYEQYF. CDR3 bases: TGTGCCAGCAGTGGGCGCGCACAGTCCTACGAGCAGTACTTC.

The chain employs TRBV6-1 and TRBJ1-5, with TRBD1 matching over 10 bases. After removal of 2 bases from V and 7 bases from J, the junction contained 5 bases not matched to a gene. The CDR3 contains 15 residues. Germline values: CDR1 MNHNS, CDR2 SASEGT. In nucleotides, the CDR3 is TGTGCCAGCAGTGAAAGGACAGGGGGACGACAGCCCCAGCATTTT. This codes for CASSERTGGRQPQHF.

The genes are TRBV28 and TRBJ2-7; 8 bases agree with TRBD2. Germline-derived CDR1 and CDR2 are MDHEN and SYDVKM. The CDR3 extends over 13 amino acids. J gave up 5 bases and V 6 bases, and 6 bases lay outside the gene matches. The CDR3 DNA sequence: TGTGCCAGCAGGTATGCGGGAGGAAACGAGCAGTACTTC. Protein product: CASRYAGGNEQYF.

The chain is built from TRBV10-3 and TRBJ2-6; TRBD1 agrees at 7 bases. From germline, CDR1 is ENHRY and CDR2 SYGVKD. The CDR3 consists of 18 residues. Losses at the gene ends were 0 bases for V and 0 bases for J; bases not matched to a gene: 5. The CDR3, as DNA: TGTGCCATCAGTGAGTCGGCCAGGGGGAGCTCTGGGGCCAACGTCCTGACTTTC. This codes for CAISESARGSSGANVLTF.